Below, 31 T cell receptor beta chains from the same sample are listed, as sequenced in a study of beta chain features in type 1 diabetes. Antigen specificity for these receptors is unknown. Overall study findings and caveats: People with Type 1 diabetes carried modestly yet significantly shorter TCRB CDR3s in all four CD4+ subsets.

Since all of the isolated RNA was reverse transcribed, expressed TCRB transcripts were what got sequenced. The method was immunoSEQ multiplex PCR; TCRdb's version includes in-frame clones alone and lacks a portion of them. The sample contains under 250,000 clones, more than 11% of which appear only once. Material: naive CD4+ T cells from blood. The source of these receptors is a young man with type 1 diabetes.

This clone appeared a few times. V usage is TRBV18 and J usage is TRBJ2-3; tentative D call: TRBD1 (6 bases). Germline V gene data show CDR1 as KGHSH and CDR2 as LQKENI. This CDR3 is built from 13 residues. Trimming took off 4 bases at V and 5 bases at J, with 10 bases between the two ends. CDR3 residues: CASSQGEQDTQYF. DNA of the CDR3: TGTGCCAGCTCACAGGGGGAACAAGATACGCAGTATTTT.

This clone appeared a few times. The CDR3, as DNA: TGCAGCGCCCTCCGTAGCGGGGTTAGCACAGATACGCAGTATTTT. It is translated as CSALRSGVSTDTQYF. The V and J genes are TRBV29-1 and TRBJ2-3; 8 positions agree with TRBD2. There are 15 residues in the CDR3. Per germline, CDR1 SQVTM and CDR2 ANQGSEA. The V segment lost 7 bases and the J segment 0 bases; nucleotides outside the gene matches: 9.

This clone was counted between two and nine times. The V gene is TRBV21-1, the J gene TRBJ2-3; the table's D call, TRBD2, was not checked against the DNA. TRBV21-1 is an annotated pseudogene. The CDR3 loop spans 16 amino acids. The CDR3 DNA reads TGTGCCAGCAGCAAAGCCGGGGGGCGCCGCACAGATACGCAGTATTTT. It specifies CASSKAGGRRTDTQYF.

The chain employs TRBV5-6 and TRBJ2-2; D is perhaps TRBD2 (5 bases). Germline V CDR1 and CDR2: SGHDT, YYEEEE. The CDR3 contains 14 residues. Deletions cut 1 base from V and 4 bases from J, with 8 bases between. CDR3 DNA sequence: TGTGCCAGCAGCTTGCTTCTAGCCACCGGGGAGCTGTTTTTT. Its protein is CASSLLLATGELFF.

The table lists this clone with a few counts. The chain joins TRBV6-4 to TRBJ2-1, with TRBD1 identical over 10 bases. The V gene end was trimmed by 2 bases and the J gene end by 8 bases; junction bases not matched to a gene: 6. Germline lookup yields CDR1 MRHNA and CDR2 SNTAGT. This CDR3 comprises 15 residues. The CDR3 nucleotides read TGTGCCAGCAGTGACCCGGGACAGGGGATAGATGAGCAGTTCTTC. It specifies CASSDPGQGIDEQFF.

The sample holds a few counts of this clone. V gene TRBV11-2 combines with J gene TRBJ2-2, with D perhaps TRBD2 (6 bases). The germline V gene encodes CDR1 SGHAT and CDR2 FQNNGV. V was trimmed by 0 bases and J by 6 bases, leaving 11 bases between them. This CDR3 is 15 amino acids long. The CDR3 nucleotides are TGTGCCAGCAGCTTAGAGGCGGGGTTTGCCGGGGAGCTGTTTTTT. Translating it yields CASSLEAGFAGELFF.

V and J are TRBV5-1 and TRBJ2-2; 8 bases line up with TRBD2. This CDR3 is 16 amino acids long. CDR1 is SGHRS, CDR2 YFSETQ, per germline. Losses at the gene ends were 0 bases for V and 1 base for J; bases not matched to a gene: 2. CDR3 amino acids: CASSLALAVNTGELFF. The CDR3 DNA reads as TGCGCCAGCAGCTTGGCACTAGCGGTGAACACCGGGGAGCTGTTTTTT.

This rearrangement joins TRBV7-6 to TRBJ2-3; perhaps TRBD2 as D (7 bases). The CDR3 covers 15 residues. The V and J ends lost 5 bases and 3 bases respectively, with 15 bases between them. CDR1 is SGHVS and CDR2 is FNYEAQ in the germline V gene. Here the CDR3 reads CASSPRGGETDTQYF. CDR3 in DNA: TGTGCCAGCAGCCCCAGGGGAGGGGAGACAGATACGCAGTATTTT.

CDR3 DNA: TGCAGCGTTGAAGCGGGGAACACTGAAGCTTTCTTT. As protein: CSVEAGNTEAFF. This chain links TRBV29-1 with TRBJ1-1, with D uncertain. Germline V gene sequence: CDR1 SQVTM, CDR2 ANQGSEA. This CDR3 is 12 amino acids long. V was cut by 1 base and J by 1 base, with 4 bases left in between.

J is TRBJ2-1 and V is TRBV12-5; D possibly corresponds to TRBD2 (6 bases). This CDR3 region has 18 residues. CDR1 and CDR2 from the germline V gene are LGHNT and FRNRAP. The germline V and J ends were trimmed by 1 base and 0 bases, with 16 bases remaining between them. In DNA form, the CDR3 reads TGTGCTAGTGGTTTGGCTCCCGGGAGCTTTAACTCCTACAATGAGCAGTTCTTC. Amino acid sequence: CASGLAPGSFNSYNEQFF.

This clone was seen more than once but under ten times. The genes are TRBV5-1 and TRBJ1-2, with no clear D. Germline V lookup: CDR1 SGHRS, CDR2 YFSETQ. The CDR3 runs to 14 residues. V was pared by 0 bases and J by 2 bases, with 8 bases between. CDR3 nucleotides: TGCGCCAGCAGCTTGGCATACAGAAACTATGGCTACACCTTC. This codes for CASSLAYRNYGYTF.

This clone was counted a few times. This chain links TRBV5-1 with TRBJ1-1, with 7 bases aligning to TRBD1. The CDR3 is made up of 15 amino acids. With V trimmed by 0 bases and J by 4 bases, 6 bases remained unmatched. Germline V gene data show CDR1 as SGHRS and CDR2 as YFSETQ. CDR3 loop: CASSLGQGEITEAFF. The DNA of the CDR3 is TGCGCCAGCAGCTTGGGACAGGGTGAGATCACTGAAGCTTTCTTT.

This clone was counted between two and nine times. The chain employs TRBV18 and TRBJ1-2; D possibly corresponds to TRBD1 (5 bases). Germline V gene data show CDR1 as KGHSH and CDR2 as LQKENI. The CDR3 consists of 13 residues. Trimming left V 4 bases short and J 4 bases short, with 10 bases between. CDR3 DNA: TGTGCCAGCTCACTCGGAGGGGCCTATGGCTACACCTTC. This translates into CASSLGGAYGYTF. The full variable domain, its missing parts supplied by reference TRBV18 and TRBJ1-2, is NAGVMQNPRHLVRRRGQEARLRCSPMKGHSHVYWYRQLPEEGLKFMVYLQKENIIDESGMPKERFSAEFPKEGPSILRIQQVVRGDSAAYFCASSLGGAYGYTFGSGTRLTVV.

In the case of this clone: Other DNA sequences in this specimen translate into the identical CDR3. Here the CDR3 reads CASSLASGDGYTF. CDR3 coding DNA: TGTGCCAGCAGCTTAGCATCGGGTGATGGCTACACCTTC. The V call is TRBV7-9, the J call TRBJ1-2; D not certain. The V and J ends lost 0 bases and 6 bases respectively, with 8 bases between them. This CDR3 region has 13 residues. Germline V gives CDR1 SEHNR, CDR2 FQNEAQ (reference sequence).

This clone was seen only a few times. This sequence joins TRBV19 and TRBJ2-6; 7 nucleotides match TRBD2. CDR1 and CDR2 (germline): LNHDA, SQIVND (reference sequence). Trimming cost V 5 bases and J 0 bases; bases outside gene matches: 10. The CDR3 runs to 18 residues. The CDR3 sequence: CASSSPAGAVSGANVLTF. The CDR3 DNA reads TGTGCCAGTAGTTCCCCCGCGGGAGCCGTCTCTGGGGCCAACGTCCTGACTTTC.

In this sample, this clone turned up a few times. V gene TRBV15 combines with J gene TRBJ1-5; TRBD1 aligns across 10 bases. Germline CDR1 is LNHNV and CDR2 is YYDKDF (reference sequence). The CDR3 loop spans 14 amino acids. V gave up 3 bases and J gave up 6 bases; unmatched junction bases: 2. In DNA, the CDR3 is TGTGCCACCAGCAGGGACAGGGGGGGTCAGCCCCAGCATTTT. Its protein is CATSRDRGGQPQHF. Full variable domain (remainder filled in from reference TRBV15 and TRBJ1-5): DAMVIQNPRYQVTQFGKPVTLSCSQTLNHNVMYWYQQKSSQAPKLLFHYYDKDFNNEADTPDNFQSRRPNTSFCFLDIRSPGLGDTAMYLCATSRDRGGQPQHFGDGTRLSIL.

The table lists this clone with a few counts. Here the CDR3 DNA reads TGTGCCAGCTCAGCGCGGGACTTGGGCGAGACCCAGTACTTC. It is translated as CASSARDLGETQYF. This sequence joins TRBV18 and TRBJ2-5; D is perhaps TRBD2 (6 bases). Germline-derived CDR1 and CDR2 are KGHSH and LQKENI. Deletions cut 5 bases from V and 5 bases from J, with 15 bases between. The CDR3 runs to 14 residues.

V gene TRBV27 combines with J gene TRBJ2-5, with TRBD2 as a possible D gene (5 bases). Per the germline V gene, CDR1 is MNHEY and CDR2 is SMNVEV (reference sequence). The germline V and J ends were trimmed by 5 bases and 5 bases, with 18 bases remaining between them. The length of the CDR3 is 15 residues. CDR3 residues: CASSPGPGSGETQYF. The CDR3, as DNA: TGTGCCAGCAGTCCAGGCCCGGGATCGGGGGAGACCCAGTACTTC.

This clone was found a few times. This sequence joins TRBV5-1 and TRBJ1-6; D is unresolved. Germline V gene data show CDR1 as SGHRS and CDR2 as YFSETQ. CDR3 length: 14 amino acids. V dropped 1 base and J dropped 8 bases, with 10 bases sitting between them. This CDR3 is CASSLPRVDSPLHF. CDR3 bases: TGCGCCAGCAGCTTGCCGAGGGTGGATTCACCCCTCCACTTT.

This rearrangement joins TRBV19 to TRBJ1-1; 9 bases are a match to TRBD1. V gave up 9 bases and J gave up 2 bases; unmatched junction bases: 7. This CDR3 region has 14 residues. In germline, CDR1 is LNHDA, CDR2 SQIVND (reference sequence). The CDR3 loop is CASRPDRGNTEAFF. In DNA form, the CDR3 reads TGTGCCAGCCGCCCGGACAGGGGAAACACTGAAGCTTTCTTT.

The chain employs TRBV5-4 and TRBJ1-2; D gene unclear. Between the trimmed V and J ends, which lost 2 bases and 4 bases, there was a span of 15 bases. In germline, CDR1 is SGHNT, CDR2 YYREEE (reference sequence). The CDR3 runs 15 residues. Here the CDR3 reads CASSFDNSEIYGYTF. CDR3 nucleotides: TGTGCCAGCAGCTTCGACAATTCCGAAATCTATGGCTACACCTTC.

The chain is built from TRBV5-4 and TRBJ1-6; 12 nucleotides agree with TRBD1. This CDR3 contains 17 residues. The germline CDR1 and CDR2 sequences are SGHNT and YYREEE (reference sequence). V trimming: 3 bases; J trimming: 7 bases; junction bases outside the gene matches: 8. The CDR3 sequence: CASSSPGQGARNSPLHF. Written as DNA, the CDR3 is TGTGCCAGCAGCTCTCCGGGACAGGGGGCGCGAAATTCACCCCTCCACTTT.

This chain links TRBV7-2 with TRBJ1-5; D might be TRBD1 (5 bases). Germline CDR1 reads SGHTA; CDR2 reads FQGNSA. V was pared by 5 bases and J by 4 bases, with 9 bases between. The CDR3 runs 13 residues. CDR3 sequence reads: CASSPRGNQPQHF. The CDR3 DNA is TGTGCCAGCAGCCCCCGGGGGAATCAGCCCCAGCATTTT.

The CDR3, as DNA: TGTGCCAGCCTTGCGGGGGCTACTGAAGCTTTCTTT. This codes for CASLAGATEAFF. J is TRBJ1-1 and V is TRBV18; tentative D call: TRBD1 (6 bases). V shed 8 bases and J shed 5 bases, with 12 bases lying between them. Germline assignment: CDR1 KGHSH and CDR2 LQKENI. The CDR3 spans 12 residues.

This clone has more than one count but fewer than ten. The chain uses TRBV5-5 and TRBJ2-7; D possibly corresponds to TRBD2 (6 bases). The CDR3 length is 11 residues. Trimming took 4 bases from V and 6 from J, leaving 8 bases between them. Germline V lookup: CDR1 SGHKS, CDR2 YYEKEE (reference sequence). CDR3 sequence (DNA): TGTGCCAGCAGCCGCGGGACCGAGCAGTACTTC. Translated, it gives CASSRGTEQYF.

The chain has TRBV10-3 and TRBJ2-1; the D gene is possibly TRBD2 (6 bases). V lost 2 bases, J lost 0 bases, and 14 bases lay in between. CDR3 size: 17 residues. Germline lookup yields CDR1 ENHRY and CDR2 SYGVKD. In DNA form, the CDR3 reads TGTGCCATCAGTGAGATGGTATTAGCGGACTCCTACAATGAGCAGTTCTTC. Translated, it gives CAISEMVLADSYNEQFF.

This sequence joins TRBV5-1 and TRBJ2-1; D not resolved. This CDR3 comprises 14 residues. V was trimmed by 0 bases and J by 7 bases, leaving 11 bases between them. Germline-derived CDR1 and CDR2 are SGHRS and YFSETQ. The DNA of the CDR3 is TGCGCCAGCAGCTTGGGGTCAGGCCAGAATGAGCAGTTCTTC. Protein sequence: CASSLGSGQNEQFF.

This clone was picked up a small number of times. The CDR3 spells CASSQVSTKETQYF. The CDR3 coding sequence is TGCGCCAGCAGCCAAGTATCCACAAAGGAGACCCAGTACTTC. This sequence joins TRBV4-1 and TRBJ2-5; no reliable D call. V dropped 1 base and J dropped 5 bases, with 11 bases sitting between them. CDR3 length equals 14 residues. Looked up from germline, CDR1 is MGHRA and CDR2 is YSYEKL.

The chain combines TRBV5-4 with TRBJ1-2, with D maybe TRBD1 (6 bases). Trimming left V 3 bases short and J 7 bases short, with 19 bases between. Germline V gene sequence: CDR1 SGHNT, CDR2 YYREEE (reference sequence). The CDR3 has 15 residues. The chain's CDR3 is CASSSKQGFKAGYTF. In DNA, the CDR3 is TGTGCCAGCAGCTCCAAACAGGGATTCAAGGCTGGCTACACCTTC.

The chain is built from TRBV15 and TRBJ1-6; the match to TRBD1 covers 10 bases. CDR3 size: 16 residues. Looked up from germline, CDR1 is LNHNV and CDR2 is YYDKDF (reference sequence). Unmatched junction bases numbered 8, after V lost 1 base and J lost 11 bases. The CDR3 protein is CATSRASGTGDPPLHF. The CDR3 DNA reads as TGTGCCACCAGCAGAGCCTCCGGGACAGGGGATCCACCCCTCCACTTT.

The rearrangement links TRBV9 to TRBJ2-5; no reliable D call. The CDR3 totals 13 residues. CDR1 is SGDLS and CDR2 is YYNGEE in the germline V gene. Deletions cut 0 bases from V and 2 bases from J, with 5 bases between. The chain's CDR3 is CASSVAPQETQYF. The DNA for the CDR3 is TGTGCCAGCAGCGTAGCCCCTCAAGAGACCCAGTACTTC.